These 10 T cell receptor beta chains originate from one sample sequenced in a study of response to subunit inactivated influenza vaccine. TCRdb re-called the RT-PCR reads with MiXCR, one entry per CDR3 protein. This table has hundreds of thousands of distinct CDR3 sequences, approximately 17% appearing once. Sequencing used PBMCs from blood, obtained roughly 5 days after vaccination. The receptor set was obtained from a man in his fifties or sixties who received an inactivated influenza vaccine.

The rearrangement links TRBV5-1 to TRBJ2-5; 9 nucleotides agree with TRBD2. Per germline, CDR1 SGHRS and CDR2 YFSETQ. Germline trimming cut 4 bases from V and 2 bases from J; bases unmatched to any gene: 6. The CDR3 sequence is 15 residues long. The CDR3 DNA reads TGCGCCAGCAGCCCTAGCGGGGCACAACAAGAGACCCAGTACTTC. Translation gives CASSPSGAQQETQYF.

The chain has TRBV2 and TRBJ2-2; 10 bases fit TRBD1. This CDR3 contains 15 residues. The junction had 2 bases not matched to a gene; V was cut back by 0 bases and J by 7 bases. The germline V gene encodes CDR1 SNHLY and CDR2 FYNNEI. In DNA form, the CDR3 reads TGTGCCAGCAGTGAAGCGGGACAGGGGTTCGGGGAGCTGTTTTTT. It codes for CASSEAGQGFGELFF.

This clonotype was picked up a small number of times. The J gene is TRBJ1-1, the V gene TRBV20-1; TRBD1 matches at 8 bases. This CDR3 has 14 amino acids. Losses at the gene ends were 0 bases for V and 10 bases for J; bases not matched to a gene: 10. Germline CDR1 reads DFQATT; CDR2 reads SNEGSKA (reference sequence). As DNA, the CDR3 is TGCAGTGCTAGAGAGGGACAGGTCCTTACGGGAGCTTTCTTT. Amino acids: CSAREGQVLTGAFF.

This clonotype was seen just once. The rearrangement uses TRBV20-1 and TRBJ2-6; TRBD1 aligns across 7 bases. Per the germline V gene, CDR1 is DFQATT and CDR2 is SNEGSKA (reference sequence). The CDR3 sequence is 20 residues long. The J segment lost 0 bases and the V segment lost 3 bases, leaving 17 bases of the junction unmatched. The CDR3 region has the DNA TGCAGTGCTAGGATCTTCTATTGGGACAGCCCGACCTCTGGGGCCAACGTCCTGACTTTC. This encodes CSARIFYWDSPTSGANVLTF.

The CDR3 loop reads CASSPSGGITDTQYF. The CDR3 DNA sequence: TGTGCCAGCAGCCCGAGCGGGGGGATCACAGATACGCAGTATTTT. The rearrangement joins TRBV14 to TRBJ2-3, with 9 bases matching TRBD2. The CDR3 covers 15 residues. Losses at the gene ends were 4 bases for V and 2 bases for J; bases not matched to a gene: 4. From germline, CDR1 is SGHDN and CDR2 FVKESK. Based on the CDR3 plus reference TRBV14 and TRBJ2-3, the full variable domain is EAGVTQFPSHSVIEKGQTVTLRCDPISGHDNLYWYRRVMGKEIKFLLHFVKESKQDESGMPNNRFLAERTGGTYSTLKVQPAELEDSGVYFCASSPSGGITDTQYFGPGTRLTVL.

The rearrangement joins TRBV6-1 to TRBJ2-7; D may correspond to TRBD1 or TRBD2 (5 bases each). CDR1 MNHNS and CDR2 SASEGT come from the germline V gene. V lost 6 bases and J 2 bases, leaving 17 bases between the germline ends. The length of the CDR3 is 15 residues. CDR3 DNA sequence: TGTGCCAGCAGGGCTTCCGGGACGGGTCCCTACGAGCAGTACTTC. It is translated as CASRASGTGPYEQYF.

The chain employs TRBV15 and TRBJ1-3, with D possibly being TRBD1 (5 bases). Trimming pared 5 bases from V and 1 base from J, leaving 12 bases between. There are 15 residues in the CDR3. Germline CDR1 reads LNHNV; CDR2 reads YYDKDF (reference sequence). The chain's CDR3 is CATSDDRTSGNTIYF. The CDR3 nucleotides are TGTGCCACCAGCGACGACAGAACTTCTGGAAACACCATATATTTT.

This clonotype came up a few times. The V gene is TRBV24-1, the J gene TRBJ2-1, with 11 nucleotides matching TRBD2. This CDR3 has 15 amino acids. Germline V gene data show CDR1 as KGHDR and CDR2 as SFDVKD. After removal of 5 bases from V and 2 bases from J, the junction contained 1 base not matched to a gene. The CDR3 protein is CATSGLAGTYNEQFF. CDR3 nucleotides: TGTGCCACCAGTGGACTAGCGGGAACCTACAATGAGCAGTTCTTC.

The V gene is TRBV27, the J gene TRBJ2-3; 10 bases fit TRBD2. The junction had 13 bases not matched to a gene; V was cut back by 4 bases and J by 0 bases. Germline V gene sequence: CDR1 MNHEY, CDR2 SMNVEV (reference sequence). This CDR3 is built from 19 residues. CDR3 loop: CASSYQRGGFTSSTDTQYF. In DNA form, the CDR3 reads TGTGCCAGCAGTTATCAGCGGGGGGGCTTTACGAGTAGCACAGATACGCAGTATTTT.

The J gene is TRBJ2-1, the V gene TRBV12-3 or TRBV12-4; TRBD2 is a possible D gene (5 bases). The CDR3 is 14 residues long. Trimming shortened V by 5 bases and J by 9 bases, and 17 bases separated the two germline ends. The CDR3 region is CASSLSTGRAEQFF. The CDR3 DNA reads as TGTGCCAGCAGTCTCTCTACGGGGAGAGCTGAGCAGTTCTTC.